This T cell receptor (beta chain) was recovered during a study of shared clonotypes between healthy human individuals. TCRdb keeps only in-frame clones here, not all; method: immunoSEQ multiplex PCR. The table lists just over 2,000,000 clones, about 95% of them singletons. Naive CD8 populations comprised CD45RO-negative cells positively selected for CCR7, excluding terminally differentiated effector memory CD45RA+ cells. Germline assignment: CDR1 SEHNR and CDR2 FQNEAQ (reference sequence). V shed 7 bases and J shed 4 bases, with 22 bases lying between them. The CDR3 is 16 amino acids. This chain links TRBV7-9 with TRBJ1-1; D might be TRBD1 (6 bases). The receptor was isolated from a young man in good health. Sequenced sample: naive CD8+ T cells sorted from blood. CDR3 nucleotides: TGTGCCAGCATCCTTGGGGGCGGAGGGGGTCCCACTGAAGCTTTCTTT. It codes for CASILGGGGGPTEAFF.